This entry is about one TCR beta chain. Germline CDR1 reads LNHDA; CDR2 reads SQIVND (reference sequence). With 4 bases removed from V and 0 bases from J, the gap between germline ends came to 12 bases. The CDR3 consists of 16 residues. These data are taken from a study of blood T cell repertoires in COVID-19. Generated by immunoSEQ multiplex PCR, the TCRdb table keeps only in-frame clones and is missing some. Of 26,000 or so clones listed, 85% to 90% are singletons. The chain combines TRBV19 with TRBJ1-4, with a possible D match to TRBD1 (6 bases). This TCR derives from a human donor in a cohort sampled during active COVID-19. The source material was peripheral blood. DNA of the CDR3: TGTGCCAGTAGTAGACGAACAGGGCCAACTAATGAAAAACTGTTTTTT. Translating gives CASSRRTGPTNEKLFF.